Described below is a single TCR beta chain sequence and its context. Its target is not known. The sample contains more than one DNA sequence encoding this CDR3. The entry originates in a study of cytomegalovirus exposure and HLA in healthy donors. Across the whole study: There were tens of millions of unique TCRs (from HLA-typed donors) in an early data release. Whole-study findings and limits: Most likely, a cluster of highly shared sequence variants arose as a sequencing artifact.

The CDR3 sequence is 16 residues long. Trimming stripped 0 bases from V and 7 bases from J, with 17 bases between. Germline V gives CDR1 SGHDT, CDR2 YYEEEE. The PCR made use of 60 Vbeta and 13 Jbeta primers. Method: immunoSEQ multiplex PCR; TCRdb's copy keeps in-frame clones and lacks some. Of about 180,000 clones detected, around 81% appear once; the ten largest clones hold roughly 4.5%. The sequenced sample was PBMCs. This TCR derives from a woman under 30 in good health and CMV-seropositive. J is TRBJ1-5 and V is TRBV5-6; tentative D call: TRBD1 (5 bases). CDR3 amino acids: CASSLEGGDYRQPQHF. The DNA for the CDR3 is TGTGCCAGCAGCTTGGAAGGTGGGGACTACAGACAGCCCCAGCATTTT.